This section outlines one TCR beta chain sequence together with its context. Time point of the sample: patch test 3, about 24 weeks after DPC sensitization. Treatment given: therapeutic diphenylcyclopropenone sensitization with weekly scalp DPC. The data originate from a study of human T cells and chemical hapten exposure. TCRdb re-derived calls from the RACE reads in MiXCR, one entry per CDR3 protein. The sample contains tens of thousands of distinct CDR3 sequences, over 8.5% of which appear only once. Germline V CDR1 and CDR2: SGHVS, FNYEAQ. There are 14 residues in the CDR3. Trimming at V came to 0 bases and at J to 5 bases, leaving 2 bases not matched to a gene.

This chain joins TRBV7-6 and TRBJ2-5; TRBD1 matches 8 bases. The TCR was taken from a woman aged 45-60 years with alopecia areata. Some clones in this sample may be carry-over from other donors' samples. Sequencing used whole blood, obtained in connection with sensitization to the hapten diphenylcyclopropenone (DPC). The CDR3 DNA reads as TGTGCCAGCAGCTTAGCCAGGGGGCGTGAGACCCAGTACTTC. Its translation is CASSLARGRETQYF.